Listed here are 20 T cell receptor beta chains from one sample, sequenced in a study of blood T cells in healthy people across ages. Combining a sample-barcoded 5' primer with a J-beta primer mix, a second PCR ran for roughly 7 to 12 cycles. One entry per CDR3 protein, called by TCRdb with MiXCR from the 5' RACE reads. Of around 1.5 million distinct CDR3 sequences in the sample, roughly 64% were seen once. The sequenced sample consisted of blood. The receptors come from a young man in good health.

This clonotype turned up a few times. The chain employs TRBV3-1 and TRBJ2-7; the match to TRBD1 covers 10 bases. The CDR3 runs 15 residues. The V and J ends lost 3 bases and 12 bases, in that order; junction bases with no gene match: 14. From germline, CDR1 is LGHDT and CDR2 YNNKEL (reference sequence). The CDR3, as DNA: TGTGCCAGCAGCCAGATCAAGGGGACAGGGGATGATTTGTACTTC. Its translation: CASSQIKGTGDDLYF.

Only a few counts were recorded for this clonotype. The chain uses TRBV4-1 and TRBJ2-7; D is uncertain. The germline CDR1 and CDR2 sequences are MGHRA and YSYEKL. The CDR3 sequence is 15 residues long. The ends were cut back, 3 bases at V and 0 bases at J, with 12 bases in the middle. The CDR3, as DNA: TGCGCCAGCAGCCAGATTCAGGCCCTCTCCTACGAGCAGTACTTC. Protein sequence: CASSQIQALSYEQYF.

The chain links TRBV6-2 or TRBV6-3 to TRBJ2-3; D is ambiguous. Germline V lookup: CDR1 MNHEY, CDR2 SVGEGT. V lost 1 base to trimming and J lost 0 bases, with 8 bases between them. The CDR3 totals 15 residues. Here the CDR3 reads CASSYFSTSTDTQYF. DNA of the CDR3: TGTGCCAGCAGTTACTTCAGTACTAGCACAGATACGCAGTATTTT.

The genes are TRBV6-2 or TRBV6-3 and TRBJ2-5; D not resolved. Per the germline V gene, CDR1 is MNHEY and CDR2 is SVGEGT. Trimming pared 0 bases from V and 8 bases from J, leaving 10 bases between. The CDR3 has 13 residues. CDR3 loop: CASSYSGFGTQYF. CDR3 in DNA: TGTGCCAGCAGTTACTCTGGGTTTGGTACCCAGTACTTC.

This clonotype was found once. J is TRBJ2-7 and V is TRBV27, with 11 positions matching TRBD1. The CDR3 spans 17 residues. The V and J ends lost 0 bases and 0 bases, in that order; junction bases with no gene match: 4. CDR1 and CDR2 (germline): MNHEY, SMNVEV (reference sequence). The chain's CDR3 is CASSLSMDRGPSYEQYF. The CDR3 nucleotides read TGTGCCAGCAGTTTATCGATGGACAGGGGGCCCTCCTACGAGCAGTACTTC.

With regard to this clonotype: Mismatch with germline at one junction end may stem from a read error. The chain recombines TRBV10-2 with TRBJ1-2; a weak D match, TRBD1 (6 bases). Germline lookup yields CDR1 WSHSY and CDR2 SAAADI. This CDR3 region has 14 residues. The CDR3 region has the DNA TGTGCCAGCAGCCCCATAGGGGGGGGCGATGGCTACACCTTC. It translates to CASSPIGGGDGYTF.

This clonotype appeared a few times. This sequence joins TRBV29-1 and TRBJ2-7; weak D call: TRBD2 (6 bases). Between the trimmed V and J ends, which lost 4 bases and 3 bases, there was a span of 16 bases. Germline V gene data show CDR1 as SQVTM and CDR2 as ANQGSEA. The length of the CDR3 is 14 residues. The DNA of the CDR3 is TGCAGCGTTGTTGGAGGTGGGGGGTACTACGAGCAGTACTTC. Amino acids: CSVVGGGGYYEQYF.

The chain employs TRBV27 and TRBJ1-2; no clear D gene. Germline V gene lookup returns CDR1 MNHEY and CDR2 SMNVEV (reference sequence). The V end was cut by 5 bases, the J end by 0 bases, with 13 bases between. There are 15 residues in the CDR3. The CDR3: CASSTRGQANYGYTF. The CDR3 region has the DNA TGTGCCAGCAGTACCCGCGGGCAAGCTAACTATGGCTACACCTTC.

The chain couples TRBV6-5 to TRBJ1-1; weak D call: TRBD1 (6 bases). Trimming took off 5 bases at V and 1 base at J, with 8 bases between the two ends. CDR1 is MNHEY, CDR2 SVGAGI, per germline. The CDR3 length is 13 residues. CDR3 sequence reads: CASSRGANTEAFF. In nucleotides, the CDR3 is TGTGCCAGCAGTCGGGGGGCGAACACTGAAGCTTTCTTT.

V usage is TRBV27 and J usage is TRBJ2-7; 9 bases are shared with TRBD1. The germline gives CDR1 MNHEY, CDR2 SMNVEV (reference sequence). V was pared by 4 bases and J by 1 base, with 5 bases of the junction left unmatched. This CDR3 spans 15 amino acids. The CDR3 sequence: CASSWTGVRSYEQYF. The CDR3 DNA is TGTGCCAGCAGTTGGACAGGGGTAAGGTCCTACGAGCAGTACTTC.

The chain uses TRBV7-8 and TRBJ1-4, with TRBD1 matching 7 bases. Germline V gene data show CDR1 as SGHVS and CDR2 as FQNEAQ. The CDR3 contains 14 residues. V was pared by 6 bases and J by 5 bases, with 6 bases of the junction left unmatched. CDR3 sequence: CASSPWTGNEKLFF. CDR3 DNA: TGTGCCAGCAGTCCCTGGACAGGAAATGAAAAACTGTTTTTT.

The V gene is TRBV20-1, the J gene TRBJ2-7, with 10 bases fitting TRBD2. The germline V gene encodes CDR1 DFQATT and CDR2 SNEGSKA (reference sequence). V shed 0 bases and J 3 bases; nucleotides not matched to a gene: 5. The CDR3 length is 15 residues. CDR3 in DNA: TGCAGTGCTAGAGATTCTAGCGGGGGCGACTACGAGCAGTACTTC. Translating it yields CSARDSSGGDYEQYF.

The V gene is TRBV13, the J gene TRBJ2-4; tentatively, D is TRBD1 (6 bases). In germline, CDR1 is PRHDT, CDR2 FYEKMQ (reference sequence). CDR3 length equals 15 residues. The V end was cut by 2 bases, the J end by 3 bases, with 11 bases between. CDR3 protein: CASSLYREDKNIQYF. CDR3 coding DNA: TGTGCCAGCAGCTTATACAGGGAAGACAAAAACATTCAGTACTTC.

The genes are TRBV10-3 and TRBJ2-1; no firm D call. The germline V and J ends were trimmed by 5 bases and 4 bases, with 9 bases remaining between them. The germline V gene has CDR1 ENHRY and CDR2 SYGVKD. There are 13 residues in the CDR3. This CDR3 is CAISRRVYNEQFF. Here the CDR3 DNA reads TGTGCCATCAGTAGGAGAGTGTACAATGAGCAGTTCTTC.

This clonotype has only one observation. The V gene is TRBV5-1, the J gene TRBJ2-3, with no clear D. CDR1 is SGHRS and CDR2 is YFSETQ in the germline V gene. Between the trimmed V and J ends, which lost 0 bases and 5 bases, there was a span of 16 bases. This CDR3 is built from 16 residues. CDR3 residues: CASSLELNGQGDTQYF. DNA for the CDR3: TGCGCCAGCAGCTTGGAATTGAACGGGCAAGGAGATACGCAGTATTTT.

In regard to this clonotype: Given the absence of the conserved phenylalanine or tryptophan at the CDR3 end, a read error is likely. The rearrangement links TRBV12-3 or TRBV12-4 to TRBJ2-1, with 9 bases matching TRBD2. The length of the CDR3 is 14 residues. V was clipped by 8 bases and J by 10 bases; unmatched bases: 12. The CDR3: CASRRSGSLNEQFS. CDR3 coding DNA: TGTGCCAGCCGCCGTAGCGGGAGTTTGAACGAGCAGTTCTCC.

On this clonotype itself: The final CDR3 position lacks the conserved phenylalanine or tryptophan, pointing to a likely read error. The chain has TRBV5-1 and TRBJ2-3; D is ambiguous. Per germline, CDR1 SGHRS and CDR2 YFSETQ. This CDR3 region has 14 residues. Trimming took 5 bases from V and 6 from J, leaving 16 bases between them. The CDR3 DNA sequence: TGCGCCAGCAGGGACGGGTCAGAGACGGATACGCAGTATTTG. Translation: CASRDGSETDTQYL.

The CDR3 DNA follows: TGTGCCAGCAGCTTATCTAGCGGGAGTGTGTCAGATACGCAGTATTTT. This encodes CASSLSSGSVSDTQYF. The chain carries TRBV7-2 and TRBJ2-3, with 10 bases identical to TRBD2. Trimming at V came to 2 bases and at J to 4 bases, leaving 6 bases not matched to a gene. Germline-derived CDR1 and CDR2 are SGHTA and FQGNSA. This CDR3 spans 16 amino acids.

This chain uses TRBV24-1 with TRBJ2-1; TRBD2 is a possible D gene (5 bases). Germline lookup yields CDR1 KGHDR and CDR2 SFDVKD. Trimming cost V 2 bases and J 13 bases, with 14 bases left between them. The CDR3 is 13 residues long. The CDR3 region is CATSDSGGPIQFF. The DNA for the CDR3 is TGTGCCACCAGTGATTCTGGCGGGCCCATTCAGTTCTTC.

The V call is TRBV3-1, the J call TRBJ2-1; the match to TRBD2 covers 9 bases. Germline-derived CDR1 and CDR2 are LGHDT and YNNKEL (reference sequence). The CDR3 consists of 17 residues. The V gene end was trimmed by 7 bases and the J gene end by 2 bases; junction bases not matched to a gene: 12. The CDR3 nucleotides read TGTGCCAGCACACCCTCGATAGCGGGGGCCCCCTACAATGAGCAGTTCTTC. This gives the protein CASTPSIAGAPYNEQFF.